This T cell receptor (beta chain) was captured in a study of post-analysis software for immune sequencing data. Study-wide results and caveats: Compared against controls, patients with multiple sclerosis displayed significantly lower normalized Chao1 diversity. Strong co-clustering by F measure linked samples that shared a preparation batch. Compared with controls, patients had more of about 5 TRBV segments, including TRBV5-6, TRBV5-1 and TRBV20-1.

Prepared TCR beta cDNA libraries contained unique molecular identifiers. Starting from about 0.98 to 11 million T cells, the study yielded about half a million cDNA molecules. TCRdb recomputed calls from the PCR reads with MiXCR, one row per CDR3 protein. The sample consists of some 890,000 distinct CDR3 sequences, about 53% of them appearing once. In the case of this clonotype: The antigen remains undetermined.

Trimming shortened V by 3 bases and J by 0 bases, and 9 bases separated the two germline ends. Germline lookup yields CDR1 SQVTM and CDR2 ANQGSEA. CDR3 length equals 15 residues. Sequences were obtained from blood. The chain has TRBV29-1 and TRBJ2-6; D might be TRBD1 (5 bases). The sequence came from a girl aged 5-17 years with multiple sclerosis. CDR3 DNA sequence: TGCAGCGTTGAGGGGCAGCGCTCTGGGGCCAACGTCCTGACTTTC. Its protein product is CSVEGQRSGANVLTF. Full variable domain (rest looked up from reference TRBV29-1 and TRBJ2-6): SAVISQKPSRDICQRGTSLTIQCQVDSQVTMMFWYRQQPGQSLTLIATANQGSEATYESGFVIDKFPISRPNLTFSTLTVSNMSPEDSSIYLCSVEGQRSGANVLTFGAGSRLTVL.